This T cell receptor (beta chain) was identified in a study of regulatory T cells in long-lasting Graves disease. Whole-study results and caveats: TCR diversity in persistent Graves' patients was below that of newly diagnosed ones.

In regard to this clonotype: What it binds is unknown.

This CDR3 has 13 amino acids. The trim removed 10 bases at V and 3 bases at J, leaving 2 bases unmatched. Germline V gives CDR1 ENHRY, CDR2 SYGVKD. With iRepertoire HTBI primers and Arm-PCR of CDR3 regions, TCR beta libraries were built. TCRdb used MiXCR to reprocess the multiplex PCR reads, holding one entry per CDR3 protein. Of 600,000 to 650,000 distinct CDR3 sequences listed, approximately 15% are singletons. Specified time point: newly diagnosed GD, antithyroid drugs for less than 3 months. RNA isolated from PBMCs was used to make the TCR library. The same data also went into a second study, on T cells in Graves' hyperthyroidism and ophthalmopathy. Turning to that study: If no ophthalmopathy progression occurred within 18 months, Graves' hyperthyroidism was stable. Hyperthyroidism was newly diagnosed in patients aged 18 to 65 (duration under 2 months). Within blood appeared most thyroid clonotypes that had expanded above 0.001.

This chain connects TRBV10-3 to TRBJ2-3; 12 bases line up with TRBD2. The clonotype originates from a woman in her twenties or thirties with Graves disease. The starting material was peripheral blood mononuclear cells (PBMCs), obtained at new diagnosis, from a patient treated with antithyroid drugs. CDR3 sequence reads: CASGLAGTDTQYF. DNA for the CDR3: TGTGCCAGTGGACTAGCGGGAACAGATACGCAGTATTTT.